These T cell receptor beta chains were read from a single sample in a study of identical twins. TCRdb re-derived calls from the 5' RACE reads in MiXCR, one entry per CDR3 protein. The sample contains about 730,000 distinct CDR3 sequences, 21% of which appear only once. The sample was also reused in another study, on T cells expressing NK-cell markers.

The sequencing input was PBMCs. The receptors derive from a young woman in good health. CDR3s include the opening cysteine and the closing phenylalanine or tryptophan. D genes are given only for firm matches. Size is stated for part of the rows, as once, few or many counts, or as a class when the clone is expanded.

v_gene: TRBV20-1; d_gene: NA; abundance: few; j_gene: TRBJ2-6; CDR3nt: TGCAGTGCTAGCCCCTACAGTAGCTCTGGGGCCAACGTCCTGACTTTC; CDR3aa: CSASPYSSSGANVLTF
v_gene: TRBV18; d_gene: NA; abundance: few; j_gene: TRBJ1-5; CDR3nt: TGTGCCAGCTCACCCGGGCCCGATCAGCCCCAGCATTTT; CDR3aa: CASSPGPDQPQHF
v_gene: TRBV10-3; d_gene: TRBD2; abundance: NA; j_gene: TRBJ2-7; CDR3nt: TGTGCCACCTCCAGAGAAGAAGCGGGAGTGCAGTACTTC; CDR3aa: CATSREEAGVQYF
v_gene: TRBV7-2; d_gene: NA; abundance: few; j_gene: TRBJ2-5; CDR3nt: TGTGCCAGCAGCCCAGTTGTAGCAAACGTAGAGACCCAGTACTTC; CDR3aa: CASSPVVANVETQYF
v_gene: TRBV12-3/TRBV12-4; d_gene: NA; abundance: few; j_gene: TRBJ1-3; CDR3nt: TGTGCCAGCAGTTTCCAGGGGCGCTCTGGAAACACCATATATTTT; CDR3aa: CASSFQGRSGNTIYF
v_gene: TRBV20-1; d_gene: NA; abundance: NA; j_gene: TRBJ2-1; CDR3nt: TGCAGTGCCCCCCGCCCGCTAGCAAACAATGAGCAGTTCTTC; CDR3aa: CSAPRPLANNEQFF
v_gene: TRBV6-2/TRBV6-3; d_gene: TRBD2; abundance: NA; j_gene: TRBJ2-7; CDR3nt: TGTGCCAGCAGTGCCCTAGCGGGAGTGTGGGAGCAGTACTTC; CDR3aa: CASSALAGVWEQYF
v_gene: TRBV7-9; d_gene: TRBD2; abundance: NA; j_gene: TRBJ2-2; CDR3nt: TGTGCCAGCAGCTTGCCGGGACTAGCGCTTAACACCGGGGAGCTGTTTTTT; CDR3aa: CASSLPGLALNTGELFF
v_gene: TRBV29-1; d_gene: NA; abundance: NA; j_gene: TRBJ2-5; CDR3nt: TGCAGCGTTGAAGAACCGCTAGCCCCCGAGCGGGAGACCCAGTACTTC; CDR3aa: CSVEEPLAPERETQYF
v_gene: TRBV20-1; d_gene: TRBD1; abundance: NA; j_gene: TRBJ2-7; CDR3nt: TGCAGTGCACCCGTCCGGACAGGGTTTGACTACGAGCAGTACTTC; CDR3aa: CSAPVRTGFDYEQYF
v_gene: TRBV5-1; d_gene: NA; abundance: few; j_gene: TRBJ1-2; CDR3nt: TGCGCCAGCAGCATACCACAGGGTGGCTATGGCTACACCTTC; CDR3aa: CASSIPQGGYGYTF
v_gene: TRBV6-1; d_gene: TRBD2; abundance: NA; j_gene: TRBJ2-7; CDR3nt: TGTGCCAGCAGCCTACCCCGGGGAGGGTACGAGCAGTACTTC; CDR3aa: CASSLPRGGYEQYF
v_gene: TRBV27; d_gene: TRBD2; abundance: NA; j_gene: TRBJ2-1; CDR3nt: TGTGCCAGCAGTTTAGCGGGGGGTAAACAGTTCTTC; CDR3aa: CASSLAGGKQFF
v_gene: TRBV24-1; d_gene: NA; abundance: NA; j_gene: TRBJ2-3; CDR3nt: TGTGCCACCAGTGATTCTGGGGGAGATACGCAGTATTTT; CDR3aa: CATSDSGGDTQYF
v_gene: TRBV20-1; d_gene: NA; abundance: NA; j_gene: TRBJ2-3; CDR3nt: TGCAGTGCTAGAGGTTCGGGAGAGTCTGGGTTTTCAGATACGCAGTATTTT; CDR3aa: CSARGSGESGFSDTQYF
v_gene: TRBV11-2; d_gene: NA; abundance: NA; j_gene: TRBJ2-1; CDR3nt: TGTGCCAGCAGCTTACATGCCCGAGAGCAGTTCTTC; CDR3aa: CASSLHAREQFF
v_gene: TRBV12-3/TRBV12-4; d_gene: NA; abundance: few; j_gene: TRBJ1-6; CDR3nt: TGTGCCAGCAGTTACTCAGCAGGCGGACAGTCACCCCTCCACTTT; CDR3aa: CASSYSAGGQSPLHF
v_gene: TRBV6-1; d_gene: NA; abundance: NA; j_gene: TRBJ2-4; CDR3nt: TGTGCCAGCAGTCTCAAGGGAACGCCCATTCAGTACTTC; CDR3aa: CASSLKGTPIQYF
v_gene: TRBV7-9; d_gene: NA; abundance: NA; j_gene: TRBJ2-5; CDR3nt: TGTGCCAGCAGCTCGTACAGATCGTACCAAGAGACCCAGTACTTC; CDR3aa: CASSSYRSYQETQYF
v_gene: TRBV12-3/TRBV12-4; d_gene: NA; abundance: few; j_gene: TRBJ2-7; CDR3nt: TGTGCCAGCAGTTCCCCAAACACTAGTACCGGCTCGCCATTTTACGAGCAGTACTTC; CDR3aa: CASSSPNTSTGSPFYEQYF
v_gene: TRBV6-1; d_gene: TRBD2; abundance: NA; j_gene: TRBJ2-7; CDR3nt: TGTGCCAGCCTCAAGCGGGAGGTCCTCTTC; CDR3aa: CASLKREVLF
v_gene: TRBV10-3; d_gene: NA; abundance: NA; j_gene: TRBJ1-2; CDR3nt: TGTGCCATCAGCCCCGGGACAATCGACGGCTACACCTTC; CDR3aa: CAISPGTIDGYTF
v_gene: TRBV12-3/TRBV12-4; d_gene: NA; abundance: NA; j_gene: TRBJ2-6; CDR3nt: TGTGCCAGCAGTTTGCGGGCTTCTGGGGCCAACGTCCTGACTTTC; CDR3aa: CASSLRASGANVLTF
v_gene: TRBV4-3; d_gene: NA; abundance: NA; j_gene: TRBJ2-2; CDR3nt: TGCGCCAGCAGCCACTCCGGGACGAGCAACACCGGGGAGCTGTTTTTT; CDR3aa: CASSHSGTSNTGELFF